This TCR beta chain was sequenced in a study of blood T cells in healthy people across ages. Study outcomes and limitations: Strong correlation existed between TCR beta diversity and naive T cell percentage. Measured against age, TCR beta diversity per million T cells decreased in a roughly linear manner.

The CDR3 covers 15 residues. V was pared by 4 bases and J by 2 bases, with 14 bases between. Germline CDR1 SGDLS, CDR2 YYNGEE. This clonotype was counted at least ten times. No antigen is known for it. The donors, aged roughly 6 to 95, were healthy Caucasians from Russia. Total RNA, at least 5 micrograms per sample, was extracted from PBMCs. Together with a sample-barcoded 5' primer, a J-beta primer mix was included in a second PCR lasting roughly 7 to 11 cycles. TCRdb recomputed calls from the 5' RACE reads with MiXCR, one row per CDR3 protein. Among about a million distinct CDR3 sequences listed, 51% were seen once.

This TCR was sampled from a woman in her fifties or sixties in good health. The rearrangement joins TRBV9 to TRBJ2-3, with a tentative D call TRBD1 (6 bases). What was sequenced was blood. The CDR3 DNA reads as TGTGCCAGCAGCCCAAGGGGGACGGACACAGATACGCAGTATTTT. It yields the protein CASSPRGTDTDTQYF.